This paragraph covers one T cell receptor (beta chain) sequence. The antigen is undetermined. PCR primers comprised 60 Vbeta and 13 Jbeta primers. Sequencing used immunoSEQ multiplex PCR; TCRdb keeps in-frame clones, though not all of them. The sample lists around 150,000 clones, over 80% occurring once. This sample stems from a study of cytomegalovirus exposure and HLA in healthy donors. The study's findings and limits: Across all donors, roughly uniform sequencing depth was an assumption of the presence/absence analyses.

Trimming took off 3 bases at V and 4 bases at J, with 17 bases between the two ends. Germline assignment: CDR1 SGHRS and CDR2 YFSETQ. This CDR3 has 16 residues. Sequenced material: PBMCs. The receptor was isolated from a man aged 35-49 years in good health and CMV-seronegative. This chain connects TRBV5-1 to TRBJ2-1, with D maybe TRBD2 (6 bases). The CDR3 DNA follows: TGCGCCAGCAGCTGGGCGGGACTCACCAATTACAATGAGCAGTTCTTC. Translation gives CASSWAGLTNYNEQFF. The variable domain in full, with the rest retrieved from reference TRBV5-1 and TRBJ2-1, is KAGVTQTPRYLIKTRGQQVTLSCSPISGHRSVSWYQQTPGQGLQFLFEYFSETQRNKGNFPGRFSGRQFSNSRSEMNVSTLELGDSALYLCASSWAGLTNYNEQFFGPGTRLTVL.